This paragraph covers one TCR beta chain sequence. The antigen is undetermined. The data belong to a study of somatic mutations in cytotoxic T cells in rheumatoid arthritis. In the study overall: At nearly 100% purity, some V beta antibody-stained T-cell populations were flow-sorted, and these included V beta1+ cells that were sequenced for TCRB. Findings and caveats of the study: Nobody knew which antigens the expanded CD8+ clones targeted.

Repertoires were generated with immunoSEQ multiplex PCR, while TCRdb's copy carries only in-frame clones and drops some. The sample holds 9,500 or so clones, around four fifths seen once. Magnetic beads with positive selection isolated CD4+ and CD8+ fractions, whose purity was verified by flow cytometry. The source is an adult with rheumatoid arthritis. The sample taken for sequencing was CD8+ T cells sorted from blood.

CDR3 protein: CASTVAGPTGNEQFF. Here the CDR3 DNA reads TGTGCCAGCACCGTAGCGGGACCCACGGGGAATGAGCAGTTCTTC. This chain connects TRBV5-6 to TRBJ2-1, with TRBD2 matching over 8 bases. Trimming cost V 6 bases and J 7 bases; bases outside gene matches: 12. The CDR3 is 15 amino acids. From germline, CDR1 is SGHDT and CDR2 YYEEEE.